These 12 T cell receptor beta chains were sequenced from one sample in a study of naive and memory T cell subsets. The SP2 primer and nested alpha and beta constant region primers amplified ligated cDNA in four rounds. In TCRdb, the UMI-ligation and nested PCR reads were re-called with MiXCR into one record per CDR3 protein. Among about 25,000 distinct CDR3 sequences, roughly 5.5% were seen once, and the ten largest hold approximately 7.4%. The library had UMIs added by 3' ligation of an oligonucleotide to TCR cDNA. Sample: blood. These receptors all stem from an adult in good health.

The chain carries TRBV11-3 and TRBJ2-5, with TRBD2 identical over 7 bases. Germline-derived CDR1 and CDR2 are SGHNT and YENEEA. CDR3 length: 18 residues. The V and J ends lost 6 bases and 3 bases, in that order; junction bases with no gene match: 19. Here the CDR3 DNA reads TGTGCCAGCAGTTACCGTGGACTAGTGGGAGGGCCTGAAGAGACCCAGTACTTC. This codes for CASSYRGLVGGPEETQYF.

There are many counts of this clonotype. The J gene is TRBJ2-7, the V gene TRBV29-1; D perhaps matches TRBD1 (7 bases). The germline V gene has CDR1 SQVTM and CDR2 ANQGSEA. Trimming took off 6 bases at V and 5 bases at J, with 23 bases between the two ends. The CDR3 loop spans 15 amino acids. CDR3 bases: TGCAGCGTGGGGGGTGGGACAGCATTTTCTAACGAGCAGTACTTC. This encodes CSVGGGTAFSNEQYF.

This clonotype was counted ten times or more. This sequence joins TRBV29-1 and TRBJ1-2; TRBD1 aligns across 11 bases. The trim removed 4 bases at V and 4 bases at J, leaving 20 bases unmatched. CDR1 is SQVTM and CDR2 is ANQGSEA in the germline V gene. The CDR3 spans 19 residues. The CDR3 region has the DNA TGCAGCGTTGTACACTGGGACAGGGGGACTACGCCTTCTTTCTATGGCTACACCTTC. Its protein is CSVVHWDRGTTPSFYGYTF.

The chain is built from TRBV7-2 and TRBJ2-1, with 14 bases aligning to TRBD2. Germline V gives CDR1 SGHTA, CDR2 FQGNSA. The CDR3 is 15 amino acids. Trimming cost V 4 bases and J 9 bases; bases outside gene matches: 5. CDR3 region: CASSWGLAGAGEQFF. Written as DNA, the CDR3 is TGTGCCAGCAGCTGGGGACTAGCGGGAGCGGGTGAGCAGTTCTTC. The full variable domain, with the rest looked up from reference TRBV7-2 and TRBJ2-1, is GAGVSQSPSNKVTEKGKDVELRCDPISGHTALYWYRQSLGQGLEFLIYFQGNSAPDKSGLPSDRFSAERTGGSVSTLTIQRTQQEDSAVYLCASSWGLAGAGEQFFGPGTRLTVL.

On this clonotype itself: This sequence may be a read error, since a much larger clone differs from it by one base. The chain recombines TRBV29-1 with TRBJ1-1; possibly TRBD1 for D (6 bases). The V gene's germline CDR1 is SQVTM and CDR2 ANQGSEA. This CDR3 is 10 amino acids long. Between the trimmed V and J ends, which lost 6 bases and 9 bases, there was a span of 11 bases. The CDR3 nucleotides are TGCAGCGTGACAGGACCTAAAGCTTTCTTT. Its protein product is CSVTGPKAFF.

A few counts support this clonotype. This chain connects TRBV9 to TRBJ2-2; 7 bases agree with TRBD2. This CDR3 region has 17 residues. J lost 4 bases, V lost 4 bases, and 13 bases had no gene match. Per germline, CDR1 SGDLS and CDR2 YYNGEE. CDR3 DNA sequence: TGTGCCAGCAGCAAAGGCGGGGGAGTAAGGGTCACCGGGGAGCTGTTTTTT. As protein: CASSKGGGVRVTGELFF.

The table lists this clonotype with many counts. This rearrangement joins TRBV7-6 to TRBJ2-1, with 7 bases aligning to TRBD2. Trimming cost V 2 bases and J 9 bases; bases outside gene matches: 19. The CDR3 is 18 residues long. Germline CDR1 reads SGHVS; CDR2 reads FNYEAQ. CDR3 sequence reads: CASSLTNPGLMPSVEQFF. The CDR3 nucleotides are TGTGCCAGCAGCTTAACCAACCCGGGACTAATGCCGTCTGTTGAGCAGTTCTTC.

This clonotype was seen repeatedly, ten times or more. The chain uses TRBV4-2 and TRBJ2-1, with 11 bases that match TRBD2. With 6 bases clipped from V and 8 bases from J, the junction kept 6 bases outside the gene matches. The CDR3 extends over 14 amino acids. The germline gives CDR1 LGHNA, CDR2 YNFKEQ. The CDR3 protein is CASRLAGARDEQFF. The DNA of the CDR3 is TGTGCCAGCAGACTAGCGGGAGCTCGCGATGAGCAGTTCTTC.

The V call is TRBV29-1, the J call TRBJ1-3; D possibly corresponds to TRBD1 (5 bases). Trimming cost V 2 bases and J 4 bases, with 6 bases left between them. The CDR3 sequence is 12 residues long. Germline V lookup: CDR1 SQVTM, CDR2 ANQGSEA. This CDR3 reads CSVEKGGNTIYF. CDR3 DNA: TGCAGCGTTGAAAAGGGGGGAAACACCATATATTTT.

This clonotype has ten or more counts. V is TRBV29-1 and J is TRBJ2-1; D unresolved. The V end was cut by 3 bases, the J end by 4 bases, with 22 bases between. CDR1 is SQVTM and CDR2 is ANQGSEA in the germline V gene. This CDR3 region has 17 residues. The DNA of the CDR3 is TGCAGCGTTGAGTACGGTATTAGGATCCCTTTATACAATGAGCAGTTCTTC. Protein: CSVEYGIRIPLYNEQFF.

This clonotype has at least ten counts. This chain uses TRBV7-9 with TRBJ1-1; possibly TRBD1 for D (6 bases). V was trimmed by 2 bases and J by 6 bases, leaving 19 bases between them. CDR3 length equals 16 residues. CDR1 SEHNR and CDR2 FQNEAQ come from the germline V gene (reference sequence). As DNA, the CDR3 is TGTGCCAGCAGCTTATCACCAGGGGTTCTTCCTTCTGAAGCTTTCTTT. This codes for CASSLSPGVLPSEAFF. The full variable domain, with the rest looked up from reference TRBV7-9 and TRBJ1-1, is DTGVSQNPRHKITKRGQNVTFRCDPISEHNRLYWYRQTLGQGPEFLTYFQNEAQLEKSRLLSDRFSAERPKGSFSTLEIQRTEQGDSAMYLCASSLSPGVLPSEAFFGQGTRLTVV.

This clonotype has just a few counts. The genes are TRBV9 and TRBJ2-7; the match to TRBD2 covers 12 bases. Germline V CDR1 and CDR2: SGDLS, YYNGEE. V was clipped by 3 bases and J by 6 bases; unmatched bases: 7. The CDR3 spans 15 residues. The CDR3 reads CASSGTSGKNGEQYF. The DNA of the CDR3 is TGTGCCAGCAGCGGGACTAGCGGGAAGAATGGCGAGCAGTACTTC.